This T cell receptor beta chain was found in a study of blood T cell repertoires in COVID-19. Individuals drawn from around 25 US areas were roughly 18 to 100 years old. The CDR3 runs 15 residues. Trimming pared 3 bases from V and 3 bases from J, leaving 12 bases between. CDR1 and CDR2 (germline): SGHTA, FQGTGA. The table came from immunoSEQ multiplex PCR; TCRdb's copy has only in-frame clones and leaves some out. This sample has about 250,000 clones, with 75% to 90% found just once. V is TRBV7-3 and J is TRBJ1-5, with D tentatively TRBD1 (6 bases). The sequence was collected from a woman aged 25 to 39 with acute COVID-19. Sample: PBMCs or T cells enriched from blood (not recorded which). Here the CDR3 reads CASSFEGGTNQPQHF. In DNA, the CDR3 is TGTGCCAGCAGCTTCGAAGGGGGAACCAATCAGCCCCAGCATTTT.